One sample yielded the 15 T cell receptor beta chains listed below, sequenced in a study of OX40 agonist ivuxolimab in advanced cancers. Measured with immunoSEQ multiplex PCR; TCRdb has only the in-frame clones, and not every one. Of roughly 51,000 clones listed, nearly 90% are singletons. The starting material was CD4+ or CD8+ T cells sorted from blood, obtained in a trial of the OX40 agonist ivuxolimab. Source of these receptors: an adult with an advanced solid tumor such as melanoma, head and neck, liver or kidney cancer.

CDR3 residues: CASSGGLVANEQFF. For the CDR3, the DNA is TGCGCCAGCAGCGGGGGACTAGTCGCGAATGAGCAGTTCTTC. The chain employs TRBV5-1 and TRBJ2-1; TRBD2 matches at 8 bases. V lost 4 bases, J lost 7 bases, and 7 bases stayed unmatched. The CDR3 length is 14 residues. Germline V gene lookup returns CDR1 SGHRS and CDR2 YFSETQ.

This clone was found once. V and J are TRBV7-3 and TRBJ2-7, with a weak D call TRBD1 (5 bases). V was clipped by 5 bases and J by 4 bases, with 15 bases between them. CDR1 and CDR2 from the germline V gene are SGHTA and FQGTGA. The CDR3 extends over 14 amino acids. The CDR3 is CASSVRGGLYEQYF. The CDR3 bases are TGTGCCAGCAGCGTAAGGGGCGGTTTATACGAGCAGTACTTC. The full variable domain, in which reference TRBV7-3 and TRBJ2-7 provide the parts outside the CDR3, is GAGVSQTPSNKVTEKGKYVELRCDPISGHTALYWYRQSLGQGPEFLIYFQGTGAADDSGLPNDRFFAVRPEGSVSTLKIQRTERGDSAVYLCASSVRGGLYEQYFGPGTRLTVT.

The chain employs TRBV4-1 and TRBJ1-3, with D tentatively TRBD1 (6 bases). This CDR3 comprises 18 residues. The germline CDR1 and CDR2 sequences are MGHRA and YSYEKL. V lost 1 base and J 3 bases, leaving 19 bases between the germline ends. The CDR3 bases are TGCGCCAGCAGCCAAGCCTATACAGGGATCAGGTATGGAAACACCATATATTTT. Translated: CASSQAYTGIRYGNTIYF.

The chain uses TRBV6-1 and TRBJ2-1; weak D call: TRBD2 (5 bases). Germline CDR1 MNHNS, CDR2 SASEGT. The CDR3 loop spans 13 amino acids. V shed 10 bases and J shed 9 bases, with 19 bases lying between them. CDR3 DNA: TGTGCCACCCCCCGCGTTGAGGGCGGTGAGCAGTTCTTC. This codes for CATPRVEGGEQFF.

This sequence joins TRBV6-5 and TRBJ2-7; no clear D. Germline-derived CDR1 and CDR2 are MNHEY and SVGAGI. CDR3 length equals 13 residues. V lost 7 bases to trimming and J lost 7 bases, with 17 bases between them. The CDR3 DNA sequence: TGTGCCAGCACAGACATGGCAGTGGGAGAGCAGTACTTC. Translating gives CASTDMAVGEQYF.

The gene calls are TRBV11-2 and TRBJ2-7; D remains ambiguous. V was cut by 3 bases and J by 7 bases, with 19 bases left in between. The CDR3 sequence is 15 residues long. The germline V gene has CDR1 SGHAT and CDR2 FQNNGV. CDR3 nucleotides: TGTGCCAGCAGCTTTTTAGTGAACCTCCTCGGTGAGCAGTACTTC. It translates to CASSFLVNLLGEQYF.

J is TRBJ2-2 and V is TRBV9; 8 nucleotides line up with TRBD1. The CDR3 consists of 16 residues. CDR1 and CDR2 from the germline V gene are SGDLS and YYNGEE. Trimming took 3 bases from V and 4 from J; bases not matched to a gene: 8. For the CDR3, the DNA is TGTGCCAGCAGCGCAAGGACAGGGATTTCCACCGGGGAGCTGTTTTTT. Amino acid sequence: CASSARTGISTGELFF. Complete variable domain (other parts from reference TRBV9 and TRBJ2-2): DSGVTQTPKHLITATGQRVTLRCSPRSGDLSVYWYQQSLDQGLQFLIQYYNGEERAKGNILERFSAQQFPDLHSELNLSSLELGDSALYFCASSARTGISTGELFFGEGSRLTVL.

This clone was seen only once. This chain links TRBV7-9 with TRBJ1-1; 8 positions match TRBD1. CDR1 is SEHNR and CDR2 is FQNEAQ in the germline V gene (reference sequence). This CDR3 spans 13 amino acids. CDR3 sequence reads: CALADRVNTEAFF. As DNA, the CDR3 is TGTGCTCTGGCGGACAGGGTGAACACTGAAGCTTTCTTT.

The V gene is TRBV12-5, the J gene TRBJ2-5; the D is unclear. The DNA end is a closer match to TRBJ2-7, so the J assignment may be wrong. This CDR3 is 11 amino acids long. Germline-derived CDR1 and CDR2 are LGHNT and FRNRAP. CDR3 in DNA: TGTGCTAGTGGCCCCAGCAACGAGCAGTACTTC. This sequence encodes CASGPSNEQYF.

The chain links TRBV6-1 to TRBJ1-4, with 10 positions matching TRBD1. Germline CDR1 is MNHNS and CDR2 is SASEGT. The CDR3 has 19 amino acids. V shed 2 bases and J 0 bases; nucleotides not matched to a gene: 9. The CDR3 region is CASSEFEDRGFATNEKLFF. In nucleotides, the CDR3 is TGTGCCAGCAGTGAATTCGAGGACAGGGGGTTTGCAACTAATGAAAAACTGTTTTTT.

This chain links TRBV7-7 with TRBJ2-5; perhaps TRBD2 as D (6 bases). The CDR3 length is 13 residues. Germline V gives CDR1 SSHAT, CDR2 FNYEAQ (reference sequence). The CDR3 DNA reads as TGTGCTAGCGGTCCGGGGGATGAAGAGACCCAGTACTTC. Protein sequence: CASGPGDEETQYF.

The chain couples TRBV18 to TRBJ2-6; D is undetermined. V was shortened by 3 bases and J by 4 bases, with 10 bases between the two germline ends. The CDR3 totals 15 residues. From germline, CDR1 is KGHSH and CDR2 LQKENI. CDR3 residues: CASSPWANGANVLTF. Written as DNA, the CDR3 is TGTGCCAGCTCACCGTGGGCAAACGGGGCCAACGTCCTGACTTTC. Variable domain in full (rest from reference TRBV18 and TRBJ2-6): NAGVMQNPRHLVRRRGQEARLRCSPMKGHSHVYWYRQLPEEGLKFMVYLQKENIIDESGMPKERFSAEFPKEGPSILRIQQVVRGDSAAYFCASSPWANGANVLTFGAGSRLTVL.

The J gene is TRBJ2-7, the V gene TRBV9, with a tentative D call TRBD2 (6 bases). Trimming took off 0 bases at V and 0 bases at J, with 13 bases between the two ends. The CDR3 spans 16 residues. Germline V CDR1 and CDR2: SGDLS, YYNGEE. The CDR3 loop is CASSVGLGLSSYEQYF. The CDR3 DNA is TGTGCCAGCAGCGTAGGTCTAGGACTAAGCTCCTACGAGCAGTACTTC.

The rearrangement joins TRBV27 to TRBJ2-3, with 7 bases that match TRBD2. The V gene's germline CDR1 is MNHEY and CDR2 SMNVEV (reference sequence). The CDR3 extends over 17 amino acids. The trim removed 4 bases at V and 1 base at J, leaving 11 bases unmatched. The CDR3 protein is CASSSDKLARRTDTQYF. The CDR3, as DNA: TGTGCCAGCAGTTCAGATAAACTAGCGAGACGCACAGATACGCAGTATTTT.

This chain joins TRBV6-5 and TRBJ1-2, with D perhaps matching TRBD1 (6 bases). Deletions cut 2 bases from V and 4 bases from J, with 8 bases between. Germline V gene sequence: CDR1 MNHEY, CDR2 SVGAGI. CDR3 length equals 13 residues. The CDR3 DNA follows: TGTGCCAGCAGTTACCAGGGGCTCTATGGCTACACCTTC. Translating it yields CASSYQGLYGYTF.